These T cell receptor beta chains were read from a single sample in a study of a mutant IDH1 vaccine in newly diagnosed glioma. This table comes from immunoSEQ multiplex PCR, and its TCRdb copy is limited to in-frame clones, with some not included. The data contain about 54,000 clones, less than 90% of them singletons. These receptors' antigens are unknown. The specimen was PBMCs, collected from a glioma patient whose treatment included an IDH1 peptide vaccine. These receptors were collected from a man in his forties with glioma. Both conserved end residues are part of each CDR3. The order of the fields is V gene, D gene, J gene, clone size, CDR3 DNA, CDR3 protein. The D gene is left open where the match is weak. Rows may omit the clone size; those that give it use once, few, many or a size class.

V gene: TRBV14; D gene: .; J gene: TRBJ2-7; clone size: .; CDR3 DNA: TGTGCCAGCAGCCAAGCCCGACCCCCCTACGAGCAGTACTTC; CDR3 protein: CASSQARPPYEQYF
V gene: TRBV9; D gene: .; J gene: TRBJ2-7; clone size: .; CDR3 DNA: TGTGCCAGCAGCGTGGGCAGGGGCGAGCAGTACTTC; CDR3 protein: CASSVGRGEQYF
V gene: TRBV18; D gene: TRBD2; J gene: TRBJ2-5; clone size: .; CDR3 DNA: TGTGCCAGCTCACCACCTGGGCTAGCGGAACTAGAGACCCAGTACTTC; CDR3 protein: CASSPPGLAELETQYF
V gene: TRBV27; D gene: .; J gene: TRBJ1-1; clone size: once; CDR3 DNA: TGTGCCAGCAGGACCCCGGGGGGGAGCACTGAAGCTTTCTTT; CDR3 protein: CASRTPGGSTEAFF
V gene: TRBV28; D gene: TRBD2; J gene: TRBJ2-7; clone size: .; CDR3 DNA: TGTGCCAGCAGTTCCCCAGCGGGGGGGTCCTACGAGCAGTACTTC; CDR3 protein: CASSSPAGGSYEQYF
V gene: TRBV29-1; D gene: TRBD1; J gene: TRBJ2-1; clone size: .; CDR3 DNA: TGCAGCGTCGAAGACAGGGGCCCCTACAATGAGCAGTTCTTC; CDR3 protein: CSVEDRGPYNEQFF
V gene: TRBV2; D gene: .; J gene: TRBJ2-5; clone size: .; CDR3 DNA: TGTGCCAGCAGTGAAGGACTCGTCCCTGGCCTGGAGACCCAGTACTTC; CDR3 protein: CASSEGLVPGLETQYF
V gene: TRBV18; D gene: .; J gene: TRBJ2-5; clone size: once; CDR3 DNA: TGTGCCAGCTCACCAACTAGCATAGAGACCCAGTACTTC; CDR3 protein: CASSPTSIETQYF
V gene: TRBV4-2; D gene: .; J gene: TRBJ1-4; clone size: .; CDR3 DNA: TGTGCCAGCACGCCCGGCTGGGCGTCGAATGAAAAACTGTTTTTT; CDR3 protein: CASTPGWASNEKLFF
V gene: TRBV5-1; D gene: .; J gene: TRBJ1-1; clone size: .; CDR3 DNA: TGCGCCAGCAGCTTGGAGTGGGGGAACACTGAAGCTTTCTTT; CDR3 protein: CASSLEWGNTEAFF
V gene: TRBV6-1; D gene: .; J gene: TRBJ1-5; clone size: .; CDR3 DNA: TGTGCCAGCAGTGAAACGGGTAACAGCGATTATCCCCAGCATTTT; CDR3 protein: CASSETGNSDYPQHF
V gene: TRBV28; D gene: .; J gene: TRBJ1-1; clone size: .; CDR3 DNA: TGTGCCAGCAGCAGAAGGGGGGCCATCACTGAAGCTTTCTTT; CDR3 protein: CASSRRGAITEAFF
V gene: TRBV6-5; D gene: .; J gene: TRBJ2-5; clone size: .; CDR3 DNA: TGTGCCAGCAGTTACGGGAGCCAAGAGACCCAGTACTTC; CDR3 protein: CASSYGSQETQYF
V gene: TRBV6-8; D gene: TRBD1; J gene: TRBJ2-7; clone size: once; CDR3 DNA: TGTGCCAGCCAGGGACAGTCCTACGAGCAGTACTTC; CDR3 protein: CASQGQSYEQYF
V gene: TRBV19; D gene: TRBD1; J gene: TRBJ1-5; clone size: .; CDR3 DNA: TGTGCCAGTAAATCCGACAGGGGAGGGGGAAGAGATCAGCCCCAGCATTTT; CDR3 protein: CASKSDRGGGRDQPQHF
V gene: TRBV29-1; D gene: .; J gene: TRBJ1-2; clone size: .; CDR3 DNA: TGCAGCGTTGAAGTCACGGATGGCTACACCTTC; CDR3 protein: CSVEVTDGYTF
V gene: TRBV29-1; D gene: .; J gene: TRBJ2-4; clone size: .; CDR3 DNA: TGCAGCGTTGAATGGAGTGTTAAAAACATTCAGTACTTC; CDR3 protein: CSVEWSVKNIQYF
V gene: TRBV29-1; D gene: TRBD1; J gene: TRBJ2-3; clone size: .; CDR3 DNA: TGCAGCGCCGCCAAAGGGGGCTTCTTAGATACGCAGTATTTT; CDR3 protein: CSAAKGGFLDTQYF
V gene: TRBV27; D gene: .; J gene: TRBJ2-3; clone size: .; CDR3 DNA: TGTGCCAGCAGACGTCGGGAGACTAGCACAGATACGCAGTATTTT; CDR3 protein: CASRRRETSTDTQYF
V gene: TRBV9; D gene: TRBD2; J gene: TRBJ2-1; clone size: .; CDR3 DNA: TGTGCCAGCAGCGGGGGACTAGCGGGATTGGGTGAGCAGTTCTTC; CDR3 protein: CASSGGLAGLGEQFF
V gene: TRBV12-5; D gene: TRBD1; J gene: TRBJ2-7; clone size: .; CDR3 DNA: TGTGCTAGTGGTCACAGGACAGGGTACGAGCAGTACTTC; CDR3 protein: CASGHRTGYEQYF
V gene: TRBV4-2; D gene: TRBD2; J gene: TRBJ2-2; clone size: .; CDR3 DNA: TGTGCCAGCACCTCCGGGGGGGCAGACGGCGGGGAGCTGTTTTTT; CDR3 protein: CASTSGGADGGELFF
V gene: TRBV11-2; D gene: .; J gene: TRBJ2-3; clone size: .; CDR3 DNA: TGTGCCAGCAGCTTTGATTTGACGCGTACGCAGTATTTT; CDR3 protein: CASSFDLTRTQYF
V gene: TRBV5-5; D gene: .; J gene: TRBJ1-5; clone size: .; CDR3 DNA: TGTGCCAGCAGCCCCCTCGGAACCAATCAGCCCCAGCATTTT; CDR3 protein: CASSPLGTNQPQHF
V gene: TRBV4-3; D gene: .; J gene: TRBJ2-3; clone size: .; CDR3 DNA: TGCGCCAGCAGCCAAGGAACTAGAGGTACGCAGTATTTT; CDR3 protein: CASSQGTRGTQYF
V gene: TRBV2; D gene: .; J gene: TRBJ2-7; clone size: .; CDR3 DNA: TGTGCCAGCAGTGAAGCCCGGATCTCCTACGAGCAGTACTTC; CDR3 protein: CASSEARISYEQYF
V gene: TRBV9; D gene: .; J gene: TRBJ2-7; clone size: .; CDR3 DNA: TGTGCCAGCAGCTCATTATACGACTACGAGCAGTACTTC; CDR3 protein: CASSSLYDYEQYF
V gene: TRBV25-1; D gene: TRBD1; J gene: TRBJ2-3; clone size: .; CDR3 DNA: TGTGCCAGCATTCCCCACACAGGGGGTCGAAATACGCAGTATTTT; CDR3 protein: CASIPHTGGRNTQYF
V gene: TRBV25-1; D gene: .; J gene: TRBJ2-2; clone size: .; CDR3 DNA: TGTGCCAGCAAAGGGGGGCAAAACACCGGGGAGCTGTTTTTT; CDR3 protein: CASKGGQNTGELFF
V gene: TRBV7-2; D gene: .; J gene: TRBJ2-3; clone size: once; CDR3 DNA: TGTGCCAGCAGCTCCCGGTATCTTACAGATACGCAGTATTTT; CDR3 protein: CASSSRYLTDTQYF
V gene: TRBV2; D gene: .; J gene: TRBJ1-2; clone size: .; CDR3 DNA: TGTGCCAGCAGTCAGAGTTCCTATGGCTACACCTTC; CDR3 protein: CASSQSSYGYTF
V gene: TRBV18; D gene: TRBD1; J gene: TRBJ1-2; clone size: .; CDR3 DNA: TGTGCCAGCTCCCCGGACAGGGATGTCTATGGCTACACCTTC; CDR3 protein: CASSPDRDVYGYTF
V gene: TRBV29-1; D gene: TRBD2; J gene: TRBJ2-3; clone size: .; CDR3 DNA: TGCAGCGCTTGGGGAACTAGCGGGAGCCCTACGCAGTATTTT; CDR3 protein: CSAWGTSGSPTQYF
V gene: TRBV27; D gene: .; J gene: TRBJ2-7; clone size: medium-sized; CDR3 DNA: TGTGCCAGCATACCGAGCAGCGGTACCTACGAGCAGTACTTC; CDR3 protein: CASIPSSGTYEQYF
V gene: TRBV7-2; D gene: TRBD1; J gene: TRBJ2-7; clone size: .; CDR3 DNA: TGTGCCAGCAGCCGAGACAGGGACAGAGACGAGCAGTACTTC; CDR3 protein: CASSRDRDRDEQYF
V gene: TRBV7-9; D gene: .; J gene: TRBJ1-3; clone size: .; CDR3 DNA: TGTGCCAGCAGCCGGGATCTCTCTGGAAACACCATATATTTT; CDR3 protein: CASSRDLSGNTIYF
V gene: TRBV10-3; D gene: .; J gene: TRBJ2-5; clone size: .; CDR3 DNA: TGTGCCATCAGTGAGTCCCTTACCACGGACAGCCCCCGGGAGACCCAGTACTTC; CDR3 protein: CAISESLTTDSPRETQYF
V gene: TRBV10-3; D gene: TRBD2; J gene: TRBJ2-3; clone size: .; CDR3 DNA: TGTGCCATCAGAGGGACTAGCGGAGATACGCAGTATTTT; CDR3 protein: CAIRGTSGDTQYF
V gene: TRBV10-3; D gene: TRBD2; J gene: TRBJ2-3; clone size: .; CDR3 DNA: TGTGCCATCAGGGGGAGCGGGAGGGCCACAGATACGCAGTATTTT; CDR3 protein: CAIRGSGRATDTQYF
V gene: TRBV12-5; D gene: .; J gene: TRBJ2-4; clone size: .; CDR3 DNA: TGTGCTAGTGGTTTGGCCCAGGGTTTCCAAAACATTCAGTACTTC; CDR3 protein: CASGLAQGFQNIQYF
V gene: TRBV6-1; D gene: TRBD1; J gene: TRBJ1-2; clone size: .; CDR3 DNA: TGTGCCAGCAGTCTCGCACAGGGGGCAGATGGCTACACCTTC; CDR3 protein: CASSLAQGADGYTF
V gene: TRBV7-9; D gene: TRBD1; J gene: TRBJ2-7; clone size: .; CDR3 DNA: TGTGCCAGCAGCGGACAGGGAGCTTCCTACGAGCAGTACTTC; CDR3 protein: CASSGQGASYEQYF
V gene: TRBV2; D gene: .; J gene: TRBJ1-2; clone size: .; CDR3 DNA: TGTGCCAGCAGTGATAGGCCGGGCCGGTATGGCTACACCTTC; CDR3 protein: CASSDRPGRYGYTF
V gene: TRBV5-1; D gene: .; J gene: TRBJ2-1; clone size: once; CDR3 DNA: TGCGCCAGCAGCTTGGAGGGTAGCCTTAACAATGAGCAGTTCTTC; CDR3 protein: CASSLEGSLNNEQFF
V gene: TRBV6-5; D gene: TRBD2; J gene: TRBJ2-5; clone size: once; CDR3 DNA: TGTGCCAGCAGAATTAGCGGGAGGAGGGAGACCCAGTACTTC; CDR3 protein: CASRISGRRETQYF
V gene: TRBV6-5; D gene: .; J gene: TRBJ1-5; clone size: .; CDR3 DNA: TGTGCCAGCAGCCCTATCGGGAGCAATCAGCCCCAGCATTTT; CDR3 protein: CASSPIGSNQPQHF
V gene: TRBV7-9; D gene: TRBD2; J gene: TRBJ2-7; clone size: .; CDR3 DNA: TGTGCCAGCAGCGGACTCCGGGGGGATGAGTACGAGCAGTACTTC; CDR3 protein: CASSGLRGDEYEQYF
V gene: TRBV11-1; D gene: TRBD1; J gene: TRBJ2-3; clone size: .; CDR3 DNA: TGTGCCAGCAGCTCTGACAGGGGGGGCACAGATACGCAGTATTTT; CDR3 protein: CASSSDRGGTDTQYF
V gene: TRBV6-6; D gene: TRBD1; J gene: TRBJ2-2; clone size: .; CDR3 DNA: TGTGCCAGCTCCCCGGCCGGGACAGGGAGCACCGGGGAGCTGTTTTTT; CDR3 protein: CASSPAGTGSTGELFF